Following are 25 T cell receptor beta chains from one sample sequenced in a study of beta chain features in type 1 diabetes. The investigators reverse transcribed all of the isolated RNA, so they sequenced expressed TCRB transcripts. Method: immunoSEQ multiplex PCR; TCRdb's copy keeps in-frame clones and lacks some. This table has 360,000 or so clones, less than 20% appearing once. The material sequenced was naive CD4+ T cells from blood. The receptors here all came from a woman between 18 and 29 years old in good health.

Concerning this clone: This same CDR3 is encoded by further DNA sequences in the sample. The chain couples TRBV5-1 to TRBJ2-7; TRBD1 aligns across 10 bases. In germline, CDR1 is SGHRS, CDR2 YFSETQ. This CDR3 is 14 amino acids long. After removal of 4 bases from V and 2 bases from J, the junction contained 3 bases not matched to a gene. CDR3 in amino acids: CASSPGQGAYEQYF. The CDR3 DNA reads as TGCGCCAGCAGCCCCGGACAGGGGGCCTACGAGCAGTACTTC.

The gene calls are TRBV29-1 and TRBJ2-5; TRBD1 matches 7 bases. V trimming: 1 base; J trimming: 4 bases; junction bases outside the gene matches: 12. Germline CDR1 is SQVTM and CDR2 is ANQGSEA. CDR3 size: 16 residues. The chain's CDR3 is CSVEGDREYWGETQYF. The CDR3 nucleotides read TGCAGCGTTGAAGGAGACAGGGAGTATTGGGGAGAGACCCAGTACTTC.

Only a few counts were recorded for this clone. This chain joins TRBV6-5 and TRBJ1-5; D might be TRBD1 (6 bases). V lost 5 bases, J lost 5 bases, and 13 bases lay in between. The CDR3 runs to 14 residues. Germline V CDR1 and CDR2: MNHEY, SVGAGI. CDR3 sequence reads: CASSKADSYQPQHF. The CDR3 DNA reads as TGTGCCAGCAGTAAAGCGGACAGTTATCAGCCCCAGCATTTT.

This clone has only a few counts. The gene calls are TRBV2 and TRBJ1-6; D is uncertain. V lost 6 bases to trimming and J lost 4 bases, with 7 bases between them. CDR1 SNHLY and CDR2 FYNNEI come from the germline V gene. The CDR3 consists of 13 residues. CDR3: CASRGLYNSPLHF. In nucleotides, the CDR3 is TGTGCCAGCAGGGGCCTTTATAATTCACCCCTCCACTTT.

J is TRBJ2-7 and V is TRBV5-1; tentatively, D is TRBD2 (5 bases). V was clipped by 4 bases and J by 9 bases, with 11 bases between them. The CDR3 consists of 11 residues. Germline lookup yields CDR1 SGHRS and CDR2 YFSETQ. CDR3 bases: TGCGCCAGCAGCCTTCGGGAACTGCAGTACTTC. This gives the protein CASSLRELQYF.

The V call is TRBV18, the J call TRBJ2-1, with a possible D match to TRBD2 (6 bases). The CDR3 is made up of 15 amino acids. The ends were cut back, 6 bases at V and 0 bases at J, with 12 bases in the middle. Germline CDR1 reads KGHSH; CDR2 reads LQKENI. CDR3 nucleotide sequence: TGTGCCAGCTCCCTAGCGCCTAGCTCCTACAATGAGCAGTTCTTC. This gives the protein CASSLAPSSYNEQFF.

The J gene is TRBJ1-1, the V gene TRBV4-1, with D possibly matching TRBD1 (5 bases). There are 15 residues in the CDR3. The germline V gene has CDR1 MGHRA and CDR2 YSYEKL. The V end lost 4 bases, the J end lost 0 bases, and 12 bases lay between the germline ends. CDR3 DNA: TGCGCCAGCAGCCGAGGACACCGGATGAACACTGAAGCTTTCTTT. This encodes CASSRGHRMNTEAFF.

The chain joins TRBV5-1 to TRBJ2-4; maybe TRBD2 (5 bases). Deletions cut 0 bases from V and 7 bases from J, with 8 bases between. CDR1 SGHRS and CDR2 YFSETQ come from the germline V gene. This CDR3 spans 13 amino acids. The CDR3 coding sequence is TGCGCCAGCAGCTTGGGGACGGGGAACATTCAGTACTTC. This codes for CASSLGTGNIQYF. Complete variable domain (other parts from reference TRBV5-1 and TRBJ2-4): KAGVTQTPRYLIKTRGQQVTLSCSPISGHRSVSWYQQTPGQGLQFLFEYFSETQRNKGNFPGRFSGRQFSNSRSEMNVSTLELGDSALYLCASSLGTGNIQYFGAGTRLSVL.

The chain has TRBV29-1 and TRBJ2-1, with D hard to call. The V gene's germline CDR1 is SQVTM and CDR2 ANQGSEA. V was shortened by 7 bases and J by 0 bases, with 10 bases between the two germline ends. The CDR3 consists of 13 residues. The CDR3, as DNA: TGCAGCGGTTCTAGGCCCTCCTACAATGAGCAGTTCTTC. Translating it yields CSGSRPSYNEQFF.

This clone was detected only a few times. The V gene is TRBV2, the J gene TRBJ2-7, with D possibly being TRBD1 (5 bases). Trimming removed 4 bases at V and 2 bases at J, with 15 bases between. CDR3 length: 15 amino acids. Germline values: CDR1 SNHLY, CDR2 FYNNEI. In DNA form, the CDR3 reads TGTGCCAGCAGTGTCCCTCAGGGTCTCGCCTACGAGCAGTACTTC. This sequence encodes CASSVPQGLAYEQYF.

This clone was recorded a few times. The gene calls are TRBV4-1 and TRBJ1-5, with D perhaps matching TRBD1 (6 bases). CDR3 length equals 15 residues. Germline CDR1 MGHRA, CDR2 YSYEKL. Trimming left V 1 base short and J 4 bases short, with 11 bases between. The CDR3 protein is CASSQVARGNQPQHF. CDR3 DNA: TGCGCCAGCAGCCAAGTGGCCAGGGGTAATCAGCCCCAGCATTTT.

The genes are TRBV7-9 and TRBJ2-1; D possibly corresponds to TRBD1 (6 bases). The CDR3 totals 15 residues. Germline CDR1 and CDR2: SEHNR and FQNEAQ (reference sequence). The germline V and J ends were trimmed by 5 bases and 5 bases, with 16 bases remaining between them. This chain's CDR3 is CASSISGESDNEQFF. CDR3 bases: TGTGCCAGCAGCATTTCAGGGGAATCCGACAATGAGCAGTTCTTC.

This clone showed up just a few times. V gene TRBV30 combines with J gene TRBJ1-1; possibly TRBD1 for D (6 bases). The CDR3 is made up of 13 amino acids. The germline V gene encodes CDR1 GTSNPN and CDR2 SVGIG (reference sequence). V was trimmed by 5 bases and J by 7 bases, leaving 17 bases between them. The CDR3 nucleotides read TGTGCCTGGGGGAAGACAGGTTACTATGAAGCTTTCTTT. Translation gives CAWGKTGYYEAFF. The full variable domain, in which reference TRBV30 and TRBJ1-1 provide the parts outside the CDR3, is SQTIHQWPATLVQPVGSPLSLECTVEGTSNPNLYWYRQAAGRGLQLLFYSVGIGQISSEVPQNLSASRPQDRQFILSSKKLLLSDSGFYLCAWGKTGYYEAFFGQGTRLTVV.

This clone was counted between two and nine times. V and J are TRBV4-1 and TRBJ1-2; D is possibly TRBD1 (5 bases). The CDR3 loop spans 18 amino acids. Trimming pared 0 bases from V and 4 bases from J, leaving 21 bases between. Germline values: CDR1 MGHRA, CDR2 YSYEKL. CDR3 sequence: CASSQDDTGTSTAYGYTF. As DNA, the CDR3 is TGCGCCAGCAGCCAAGATGACACAGGCACCTCAACGGCCTATGGCTACACCTTC.

The rearrangement links TRBV4-2 to TRBJ2-3, with 8 bases fitting TRBD2. V shed 2 bases and J 2 bases; nucleotides not matched to a gene: 6. This CDR3 is 16 amino acids long. CDR1 and CDR2 from the germline V gene are LGHNA and YNFKEQ. The CDR3: CASSQNGGAATDTQYF. For the CDR3, the DNA is TGTGCCAGCAGCCAAAACGGGGGGGCGGCCACAGATACGCAGTATTTT.

In its sample, this clone was seen a few times. This chain links TRBV5-1 with TRBJ1-1; TRBD1 agrees at 8 bases. V trimming: 3 bases; J trimming: 4 bases; junction bases outside the gene matches: 5. This CDR3 is 14 amino acids long. Germline V CDR1 and CDR2: SGHRS, YFSETQ. The CDR3 sequence is CASSSWDRPTEAFF. The CDR3 bases are TGCGCCAGCAGCTCCTGGGACAGGCCCACTGAAGCTTTCTTT.

CDR3 sequence reads: CASSLAREPENIQYF. In nucleotides, the CDR3 is TGTGCCAGCAGCTTAGCGAGGGAACCCGAAAACATTCAGTACTTC. The V call is TRBV7-2, the J call TRBJ2-4, with D possibly matching TRBD2 (5 bases). In germline, CDR1 is SGHTA, CDR2 FQGNSA. The CDR3 sequence is 15 residues long. The V end was cut by 0 bases, the J end by 5 bases, with 11 bases between.

The rearrangement uses TRBV29-1 and TRBJ1-3, with a weak D call TRBD1 (6 bases). Trimming shortened V by 5 bases and J by 2 bases, and 10 bases separated the two germline ends. Germline CDR1 and CDR2: SQVTM and ANQGSEA. The length of the CDR3 is 13 residues. The CDR3 reads CSVLDRPGNTIYF. As DNA, the CDR3 is TGCAGCGTTCTCGACAGGCCTGGAAACACCATATATTTT. The full variable domain, with the rest looked up from reference TRBV29-1 and TRBJ1-3, is SAVISQKPSRDICQRGTSLTIQCQVDSQVTMMFWYRQQPGQSLTLIATANQGSEATYESGFVIDKFPISRPNLTFSTLTVSNMSPEDSSIYLCSVLDRPGNTIYFGEGSWLTVV.

There are a few counts of this clone. In DNA form, the CDR3 reads TGCGCCAGCAGCTCCGGGACTAGCGCCTACGAGCAGTACTTC. Its translation: CASSSGTSAYEQYF. The rearrangement uses TRBV5-1 and TRBJ2-7, with TRBD2 identical over 10 bases. The CDR3 runs 14 residues. From germline, CDR1 is SGHRS and CDR2 YFSETQ. V lost 3 bases and J lost 2; bases outside the gene matches: 2.

The V call is TRBV28, the J call TRBJ1-1, with unresolved D. The germline V and J ends were trimmed by 4 bases and 1 base, with 10 bases remaining between them. CDR1 and CDR2 from the germline V gene are MDHEN and SYDVKM. The CDR3 is made up of 14 amino acids. CDR3 sequence reads: CASSSEQKNTEAFF. DNA of the CDR3: TGTGCCAGCAGTTCAGAACAGAAGAACACTGAAGCTTTCTTT.

This clone appeared a few times. The rearrangement uses TRBV19 and TRBJ1-1; D is perhaps TRBD1 (5 bases). Trimming pared 7 bases from V and 4 bases from J, leaving 13 bases between. Germline loops: CDR1 LNHDA, CDR2 SQIVND (reference sequence). The CDR3 covers 13 residues. The CDR3 protein is CASTGGEITEAFF. In nucleotides, the CDR3 is TGTGCCAGTACGGGGGGGGAGATCACTGAAGCTTTCTTT.

The chain is built from TRBV4-1 and TRBJ2-3; 9 bases line up with TRBD1. This CDR3 spans 18 amino acids. Per germline, CDR1 MGHRA and CDR2 YSYEKL. V was pared by 1 base and J by 0 bases, with 8 bases of the junction left unmatched. The CDR3 DNA reads as TGCGCCAGCAGCCAAGCGGTTGCGGGGACAGGGAGCACAGATACGCAGTATTTT. Translation: CASSQAVAGTGSTDTQYF.

This clone was observed a handful of times. V gene TRBV13 combines with J gene TRBJ2-7; TRBD1 matches at 8 bases. The CDR3 loop spans 15 amino acids. Germline CDR1 and CDR2: PRHDT and FYEKMQ (reference sequence). Germline trimming cut 6 bases from V and 4 bases from J; bases unmatched to any gene: 11. The CDR3 DNA follows: TGTGCCAGCAGAAAGACCGGGACAGGTTTTTACGAGCAGTACTTC. It yields the protein CASRKTGTGFYEQYF.

This clone was seen a few times. This rearrangement joins TRBV2 to TRBJ2-2; D call uncertain. V dropped 7 bases and J dropped 7 bases, with 13 bases sitting between them. The CDR3 length is 13 residues. Germline lookup yields CDR1 SNHLY and CDR2 FYNNEI. The CDR3 DNA is TGTGCCAGCACCCCCAGCGTGGGCGGGGAGCTGTTTTTT. This codes for CASTPSVGGELFF.

This clone appeared a few times. This chain links TRBV7-9 with TRBJ2-1; D perhaps matches TRBD1 (6 bases). CDR3 size: 17 residues. Germline lookup yields CDR1 SEHNR and CDR2 FQNEAQ (reference sequence). V shed 3 bases and J shed 0 bases, with 15 bases lying between them. The CDR3 sequence: CASSFPQGGNSYNEQFF. CDR3 in DNA: TGTGCCAGCAGCTTCCCCCAAGGGGGTAACTCCTACAATGAGCAGTTCTTC.